These T cell receptor beta chains were read from a single sample in a study of cytomegalovirus exposure and HLA in healthy donors. Assay: immunoSEQ multiplex PCR; the TCRdb copy retains only in-frame clones and omits some. The sample consists of some 200,000 clones, approximately 82% of them appearing once. Sequences were obtained from PBMCs. These receptors came from a young man in good health and CMV-seronegative. Each CDR3 is given with its conserved first and last residue. The order of the fields is V gene, clone size, D gene, J gene, CDR3 DNA, CDR3 protein. The D gene is left open where the match is weak. Size is stated for part of the rows, as once, few or many counts, or as a class when the clone is expanded.

>TRBV10-3|NA|NA|TRBJ1-5
TGTGCCATCAGTAGGGACATCAGGAATCAGCCCCAGCATTTT
CAISRDIRNQPQHF
>TRBV30|NA|TRBD1|TRBJ2-7
TGTGCCTGGACCGGACAGGGTTTCTACGAGCAGTACTTC
CAWTGQGFYEQYF
>TRBV2|NA|TRBD1|TRBJ2-4
TGTGCCAGCAAACCGGGACAGGGGTTAGCCAAAAACATTCAGTACTTC
CASKPGQGLAKNIQYF
>TRBV7-3|NA|NA|TRBJ2-7
TGTGCCAGCAGCTTATCACAGGTGTCCGAGCAGTACTTC
CASSLSQVSEQYF
>TRBV10-2|few|TRBD1|TRBJ1-3
TGCGCCAGCAGGACAGGGCCGGAGAGTGGAAACACCATATATTTT
CASRTGPESGNTIYF
>TRBV28|once|TRBD1|TRBJ2-5
TGTGCCAGCAGTTCAGGGGACAGAAAAGGGTCCCAGTACTTC
CASSSGDRKGSQYF
>TRBV6-5|NA|NA|TRBJ1-2
TGTGCCAGCAGTTACTCTGCCGACACTAACTATGGCTACACCTTC
CASSYSADTNYGYTF
>TRBV30|NA|TRBD1|TRBJ1-5
TGTGCCTGGAAGGATCGGGACAGGGCCTATAGCAATCAGCCCCAGCATTTT
CAWKDRDRAYSNQPQHF
>TRBV5-6|NA|NA|TRBJ2-7
TGTGCCAGCAGCTTGTATAACAGGGTAGACGAGCAGTACTTC
CASSLYNRVDEQYF
>TRBV18|NA|NA|TRBJ2-7
TGTGCCAGCTCACGAGAGGCCCTCTCGGGGGAGCAGTACTTC
CASSREALSGEQYF
>TRBV30|once|TRBD2|TRBJ2-3
TGTGCCTGGAGTGTATCAGGGAGGGCAGATACGCAGTATTTT
CAWSVSGRADTQYF
>TRBV19|NA|NA|TRBJ2-1
TGTGCCAGTAGTAAGGACTCTTACAATGAGCAGTTCTTC
CASSKDSYNEQFF
>TRBV30|NA|TRBD1|TRBJ2-5
TGTGCCTGGAGTCTAGACAGGGTTACCCAGTACTTC
CAWSLDRVTQYF
>TRBV18|NA|NA|TRBJ1-2
TGTGCCAGCTCACCGTCCACAGGGTCGTATAATGGCTACACCTTC
CASSPSTGSYNGYTF
>TRBV5-6|NA|NA|TRBJ1-1
TGTGCCAGCAGCTTGGCCCCAGGGTCTCGCCCCAACACTGAAGCTTTCTTT
CASSLAPGSRPNTEAFF
>TRBV9|NA|NA|TRBJ2-2
TGTGCCAGCAGCCCCATGCGGGGACTGAACACCGGGGAGCTGTTTTTT
CASSPMRGLNTGELFF
>TRBV27|few|TRBD1|TRBJ2-2
TGTGCCACTACAAAACGGACAGGGACCAACACCGGGGAGCTGTTTTTT
CATTKRTGTNTGELFF
>TRBV29-1|NA|NA|TRBJ2-7
TGCAGCGTTGAGCCTACAGGGAAGGCCGAGCAGTACTTC
CSVEPTGKAEQYF
>TRBV7-9|NA|TRBD1|TRBJ2-1
TGTGCCAGCAGCCCAACGACGGGGACAGCGAATGAGCAGTTCTTC
CASSPTTGTANEQFF
>TRBV7-9|NA|NA|TRBJ1-2
TGTGCCAGCAGCTTAGGGGCCACAGGGCTCCTTAACTATGGCTACACCTTC
CASSLGATGLLNYGYTF
>TRBV6-1|NA|NA|TRBJ1-2
TGTGCCACCTCCCAAGACAGATATGGCTACACCTTC
CATSQDRYGYTF
>TRBV5-5|NA|NA|TRBJ1-1
TGTGCCAGCACCTCTTTATTCACTGAAGCTTTCTTT
CASTSLFTEAFF
>TRBV5-6|NA|NA|TRBJ2-7
TGTGCCAGCAGCTGGGGCCCGCCCGGGGGAAGGTCCTACGAGCAGTACTTC
CASSWGPPGGRSYEQYF
>TRBV15|NA|TRBD1|TRBJ1-2
TGTGCCACCACCCAGGACAGGGGGCTTGGTGGCTACACCTTC
CATTQDRGLGGYTF
>TRBV5-4|NA|TRBD2|TRBJ2-7
TGTGCCAGCAGCTTGGTGGGGGGGAGCTCCTACGAGCAGTACTTC
CASSLVGGSSYEQYF
>TRBV4-1|NA|TRBD1|TRBJ2-3
TGCGCCAGCAGCCCCCAGACCGGACAGGGGAGAACAGATACGCAGTATTTT
CASSPQTGQGRTDTQYF
>TRBV29-1|NA|NA|TRBJ2-3
TGCAGCATTGAAAGGGGTGGGACAGATACGCAGTATTTT
CSIERGGTDTQYF
>TRBV5-1|NA|TRBD2|TRBJ2-1
TGCGCCAGCAGCCCCTTAACCAGCGGGAGCAATGAGCAGTTCTTC
CASSPLTSGSNEQFF
>TRBV27|NA|NA|TRBJ2-1
TGTGCCAGCAGTTTTTGGCTAGCCCGGGATCATGAGCAGTTCTTC
CASSFWLARDHEQFF
>TRBV28|NA|TRBD1|TRBJ1-5
TGTGCCAGCAGTGGAGGACAGGGAATAGGCAGCAATCAGCCCCAGCATTTT
CASSGGQGIGSNQPQHF
>TRBV6-6|few|NA|TRBJ1-6
TGTGCCAGCAGGGACATCCTTGTAGGTTCACCCCTCCACTTT
CASRDILVGSPLHF
>TRBV4-2|NA|TRBD1|TRBJ1-5
TGTGCCAGCAGCCAAGGGCCGACAGGGAATCAGCCCCAGCATTTT
CASSQGPTGNQPQHF
>TRBV18|NA|NA|TRBJ2-7
TGTGCCAGCTCACCCCAGGCGACCTCCTACGAGCAGTACTTC
CASSPQATSYEQYF
>TRBV9|NA|TRBD1|TRBJ1-2
TGTGCCAGCAGCCCCCGGGACAGGGGAATCTACACCTTC
CASSPRDRGIYTF
>TRBV10-3|NA|NA|TRBJ1-1
TGTGCCATCAGTAGCCGAGGAACTGAAGCTTTCTTT
CAISSRGTEAFF
>TRBV6-5|NA|NA|TRBJ2-1
TGTGCCATACGGGACACTCGCAATGAGCAGTTCTTC
CAIRDTRNEQFF
>TRBV2|NA|TRBD1|TRBJ2-7
TGTGCCAGCAGTTCAAGGGACAGGGCCTCCTACGAGCAGTACTTC
CASSSRDRASYEQYF
>TRBV10-1|NA|NA|TRBJ2-2
TGCGCCAGCAGTGAGTCGGGAATTAGGTCGCGGGATGACGGGGAGCTGTTTTTT
CASSESGIRSRDDGELFF
>TRBV29-1|NA|NA|TRBJ1-5
TGCAGCGTTGCAAATAGCAATCAGCCCCAGCATTTT
CSVANSNQPQHF
>TRBV27|NA|NA|TRBJ1-1
TGTGCCAGCAGTTTGACGACAGGTAACACTGAAGCTTTCTTT
CASSLTTGNTEAFF
>TRBV19|NA|TRBD1|TRBJ2-2
TGTGCCAGTAGTCCATGGACAGGGGGAAGGACCGGGGAGCTGTTTTTT
CASSPWTGGRTGELFF
>TRBV5-5|NA|TRBD1|TRBJ2-7
TGTGCCAGCAGCTTGGAGACAGGGGAAAAGCAGTACTTC
CASSLETGEKQYF
>TRBV30|NA|NA|TRBJ2-2
TGTGCCTGGAGTCACGGGGGTTTAGCCGGGGAGCTGTTTTTT
CAWSHGGLAGELFF
>TRBV27|NA|TRBD2|TRBJ2-7
TGTGCCAGCAGTTATTTAGCGGGAGGGCCCAACGAGCAGTACTTC
CASSYLAGGPNEQYF
>TRBV4-1|NA|NA|TRBJ1-1
TGCGCCAGCAGCCAAGAGGTGAGGAGAACTGAAGCTTTCTTT
CASSQEVRRTEAFF
>TRBV2|NA|NA|TRBJ1-1
TGTGCCATCGTCAGGGGGAACACTGAAGCTTTCTTT
CAIVRGNTEAFF
>TRBV7-2|NA|TRBD2|TRBJ2-5
TGTGCCAGCAGCTCACTAGCGGGCGGGACCCAGTACTTC
CASSSLAGGTQYF
>TRBV27|NA|NA|TRBJ1-5
TGTGCCAGCAGTTTATACGCAGGTAGCAATCAGCCCCAGCATTTT
CASSLYAGSNQPQHF
>TRBV7-9|few|TRBD1|TRBJ1-1
TGTGCCAGCAGCCCGGTACAGGGGGCGAACACTGAAGCTTTCTTT
CASSPVQGANTEAFF
>TRBV5-4|once|NA|TRBJ2-3
TGTGCCAGCAGCTTGGAGGGCGGGAGCACAGATACGCAGTATTTT
CASSLEGGSTDTQYF
>TRBV6-1|NA|NA|TRBJ1-5
TGTGCCAGCAGGGCGGGTAGTTATAGCAATCAGCCCCAGCATTTT
CASRAGSYSNQPQHF
>TRBV7-9|NA|NA|TRBJ2-1
TGTGCCAGCAGCTTATCTCAGGGTGCCTACAATGAGCAGTTCTTC
CASSLSQGAYNEQFF
>TRBV7-3|NA|NA|TRBJ2-7
TGTGCCAGCAGCTTAACCAGCGGCCCCTCCTACGAGCAGTACTTC
CASSLTSGPSYEQYF